Listed below are T cell receptor beta chains from one sample, sequenced in a study of early T cells in non-severe SARS-CoV-2 infection. TCRdb ran MiXCR on the 5' RACE reads and lists one entry per CDR3 protein. The data contain roughly 50,000 distinct CDR3 sequences, about 7.7% of them seen just once; the ten biggest clones take up roughly a tenth. The material sequenced was whole blood, taken at baseline. The source of these receptors is an adult who was a healthcare worker with PCR-confirmed SARS-CoV-2 infection or an uninfected control (not recorded which). The CDR3 runs from the conserved cysteine through the conserved F or W. The order of the fields is D gene, J gene, clone size, V gene, CDR3 protein, CDR3 DNA. D genes are given only for firm matches. Not every row has a clone size; where given, it reads once, few, many or a size class.

d_gene: .
j_gene: TRBJ2-5
abundance: .
v_gene: TRBV6-2/TRBV6-3
CDR3aa: CASSYPKTQYF
CDR3nt: TGTGCCAGCAGTTACCCGAAGACCCAGTACTTC

d_gene: TRBD1
j_gene: TRBJ2-7
abundance: .
v_gene: TRBV7-2
CDR3aa: CASTWDRGYEQYF
CDR3nt: TGTGCCAGCACCTGGGACAGGGGCTACGAGCAGTACTTC

d_gene: .
j_gene: TRBJ2-2
abundance: .
v_gene: TRBV6-4
CDR3aa: CASSDRNTGELFF
CDR3nt: TGTGCCAGCAGTGACAGGAACACCGGGGAGCTGTTTTTT

d_gene: .
j_gene: TRBJ2-2
abundance: .
v_gene: TRBV29-1
CDR3aa: CSGAGVTGELFF
CDR3nt: TGCAGCGGGGCGGGTGTCACCGGGGAGCTGTTTTTT

d_gene: .
j_gene: TRBJ2-5
abundance: .
v_gene: TRBV5-4
CDR3aa: CASSPPYGQETQYF
CDR3nt: TGTGCCAGCAGCCCCCCCTACGGCCAAGAGACCCAGTACTTC

d_gene: .
j_gene: TRBJ1-2
abundance: many
v_gene: TRBV3-1
CDR3aa: CASSQARGTSYGYTF
CDR3nt: TGTGCCAGCAGCCAAGCGCGCGGGACTAGCTATGGCTACACCTTC

d_gene: TRBD1
j_gene: TRBJ2-7
abundance: many
v_gene: TRBV25-1
CDR3aa: CASTPGQGDHEQYF
CDR3nt: TGTGCCAGCACACCGGGACAGGGGGACCACGAGCAGTACTTC

d_gene: TRBD1
j_gene: TRBJ2-7
abundance: .
v_gene: TRBV20-1
CDR3aa: CSAPGTVFSYEQYF
CDR3nt: TGCAGTGCTCCCGGGACAGTCTTTTCCTACGAACAGTACTTC

d_gene: .
j_gene: TRBJ2-7
abundance: .
v_gene: TRBV24-1
CDR3aa: CATSDTYSYEQYF
CDR3nt: TGTGCCACCAGTGATACCTACAGCTACGAGCAGTACTTC

d_gene: .
j_gene: TRBJ2-7
abundance: many
v_gene: TRBV11-2
CDR3aa: CASSLQSSYEQYF
CDR3nt: TGTGCCAGCAGCTTACAGAGCTCCTACGAGCAGTACTTC

d_gene: .
j_gene: TRBJ2-3
abundance: few
v_gene: TRBV28
CDR3aa: CASSGMGAEGRDTQYF
CDR3nt: TGTGCCAGCTCGGGGATGGGGGCGGAAGGTCGTGATACGCAGTATTTT

d_gene: .
j_gene: TRBJ1-1
abundance: .
v_gene: TRBV7-9
CDR3aa: CASSSAGGGEEAFF
CDR3nt: TGTGCCAGCAGCTCTGCGGGCGGGGGAGAGGAAGCTTTCTTT

d_gene: TRBD2
j_gene: TRBJ2-1
abundance: many
v_gene: TRBV28
CDR3aa: CASSLIGGTSGSQLDEQFF
CDR3nt: TGTGCCAGCAGTTTAATTGGGGGGACTAGCGGGAGTCAGCTAGATGAGCAGTTCTTC

d_gene: .
j_gene: TRBJ1-1
abundance: .
v_gene: TRBV30
CDR3aa: CAWRSQQNTEAFF
CDR3nt: TGTGCCTGGAGGTCACAGCAGAACACTGAAGCTTTCTTT

d_gene: TRBD2
j_gene: TRBJ2-3
abundance: few
v_gene: TRBV27
CDR3aa: CASSLMGLAANPWYF
CDR3nt: TGTGCCAGCAGTTTAATGGGACTAGCGGCGAACCCCTGGTATTTT

d_gene: TRBD2
j_gene: TRBJ2-1
abundance: .
v_gene: TRBV7-9
CDR3aa: CASSPGLAGRYNEQFF
CDR3nt: TGTGCCAGCAGCCCGGGACTAGCGGGAAGGTACAATGAGCAGTTCTTC

d_gene: .
j_gene: TRBJ2-1
abundance: many
v_gene: TRBV7-9
CDR3aa: CASSFPRGEQFF
CDR3nt: TGTGCCAGCAGCTTTCCCCGTGGGGAGCAGTTCTTC

d_gene: TRBD2
j_gene: TRBJ2-1
abundance: few
v_gene: TRBV18
CDR3aa: CASSPRSGLDNEQFF
CDR3nt: TGTGCCAGCTCACCACGTAGCGGGCTCGACAATGAGCAGTTCTTC